This TCR beta chain comes out of a study of blood T cell repertoires in COVID-19 (dated by TCRdb to between 2020 and 2021). Describing the broader study: Samples from collaborators originated in the United States, Italy and Spain and spanned both the acute and convalescent phases of COVID-19. The dataset comprised deeply sampled blood TCRbeta repertoires from subjects exposed to, actively infected with, or recovered from COVID-19. Samples were obtained from the ongoing ImmuneRACE study (first 160 participants) and from 1,200 or so subjects provided by 6 global collaborators. The sample metadata nearly always contained a de-identified subject ID, COVID-19 status, age in years and sex. A freely available public database, intended as a resource for researchers studying the immune response to SARS-CoV-2, is where the repertoires were released. Where available, HLA class I and class II types were taken from metadata supplied by the sample provider and were not determined by assay-based typing. The material from the prospective study consisted of cDNA or gDNA derived from T cells, B-cell-depleted T cells, or PBMCs.

One collaborating source in Seattle enrolled patients while the patients were actively infected and followed the patients over time throughout the course of disease. Each collaborating institution followed its own protocols to collect whole blood in K2EDTA tubes. For TCRbeta analysis, collaborators shipped samples as frozen whole blood, isolated PBMCs, or DNA extracted from either of those sample types. The V and J ends are trimmed by 8 bases and 0 bases, leaving 17 bases between them. The germline V gene provides CDR1 MDHEN and CDR2 SYDVKM. Measured from the cysteine to the phenylalanine, the CDR3 is 15 residues long. The sequence is cut down to CDR3 DNA, 45 bases in frame from base 1. To note about this clone: Its recognized antigen is unknown. Per-base quality was not reported, and no clone a single base away is much larger than it.

The immunoSEQ Assay, a bias-controlled multiplex PCR, was used to amplify TCRbeta CDR3 regions from genomic DNA. The published analysis was carried out like this. The number of nucleated cells in each sample was estimated by amplification of reference gene primers within the assay. To quantify the absolute abundance of each unique TCRbeta CDR3 rearrangement, sequence reads were collapsed and filtered. Productive Simpson clonality was computed per sample as the square root of Simpson's diversity index over productive rearrangements. TCRdb mirrors the immuneACCESS table, restricted to in-frame sequences. Some clones are absent from its copies; in checked studies, under half trace to an unresolved V gene, and the reason for the others is unknown. V, J and clone size are those of that table, while D and trimming were read from the DNA. The sample has roughly 300,000 clones on record, approximately 90% of them singletons. Of the sample, approximately 7.5% falls within the top ten clones.

Results and caveats for the whole study, not just this receptor: The quantity of clinical and demographic metadata differed by source and by participant and was supplied without curation.

The sequence derives from a woman in her twenties or thirties with COVID-19, enrolled during active disease. Here the chain combines TRBV28 and TRBJ2-7; tentative D gene TRBD1, with 6 bases matching. The sequencing sample was made of peripheral blood. The DNA is TGTGCCAGCCATGCCTGGGACACCCTCTCCTACGAGCAGTACTTC. Protein translation: CASHAWDTLSYEQYF.